This T cell receptor beta chain came from a study of tumor-infiltrating lymphocytes in oesophageal squamous cell carcinoma. TCRdb re-called the PCR reads through MiXCR, storing one row per CDR3 protein. The table has 23,000 or so distinct CDR3 sequences, 35% to 45% seen once. This clonotype is medium-sized. The CDR3 is 15 residues long. The germline gives CDR1 SGHTA, CDR2 FQGTGA. Trimming cost V 3 bases and J 2 bases, with 11 bases left between them. This sequence originates from a male donor with esophageal squamous cell carcinoma. Source material: esophageal tumor tissue. The rearrangement uses TRBV7-3 and TRBJ2-1; the D call may be TRBD1 or TRBD2 (5 bases each). CDR3 in DNA: TGTGCCAGCAGCTTCGGTGGGGGAACCTACAATGAGCAGTTCTTC. Its protein product is CASSFGGGTYNEQFF.